The rows below give T cell receptor beta chains drawn from one sample of a study of T cell repertoires in ileal Crohn's disease. The table came from immunoSEQ multiplex PCR; TCRdb's copy has only in-frame clones and leaves some out. The data show about 9,000 clones, roughly 78% seen once. The sequenced sample was ileal tissue. These receptors were taken from an adult with Crohn's disease. The CDR3 runs from the conserved cysteine through the conserved F or W. Each record gives: clone size, V gene, D gene, J gene, CDR3 protein, CDR3 DNA. D genes are given only for firm matches. Expanded clones get a size class; other rows say once, few or many, or leave the size out.

.	TRBV29-1	.	TRBJ1-1	CSVNRALRGNTEAFF	TGCAGCGTGAACCGGGCCCTAAGGGGGAACACTGAAGCTTTCTTT
.	TRBV6-1	.	TRBJ1-3	CASSERYSPSSGNTIYF	TGTGCCAGCAGTGAACGGTACAGCCCGAGCTCTGGAAACACCATATATTTT
.	TRBV5-1	.	TRBJ2-7	CASTLGGASYEQYF	TGCGCCAGCACCTTGGGCGGGGCCTCCTACGAGCAGTACTTC
.	TRBV4-3	TRBD2	TRBJ2-2	CASSKTLAGVGTGELFF	TGCGCCAGCAGCAAGACTCTAGCGGGAGTTGGCACCGGGGAGCTGTTTTTT
.	TRBV10-1	.	TRBJ2-5	CASSATGRRETQYF	TGCGCCAGCAGCGCGACAGGTAGACGGGAGACCCAGTACTTC
.	TRBV7-2	.	TRBJ1-1	CASSHNRLTEAFF	TGTGCCAGCAGCCACAACAGGCTGACTGAAGCTTTCTTT
.	TRBV27	.	TRBJ1-1	CASSLVGTNTEAFF	TGTGCCAGCAGTTTAGTTGGGACAAACACTGAAGCTTTCTTT
.	TRBV28	.	TRBJ1-2	CASSQTAPYGYTF	TGTGCCAGCAGCCAAACAGCCCCCTATGGCTACACCTTC
.	TRBV6-6	TRBD1	TRBJ2-1	CAGAPGQTSRNEQFF	TGTGCCGGCGCACCGGGACAGACATCGAGGAATGAGCAGTTCTTC
.	TRBV5-6	.	TRBJ2-1	CASSLGRNSYNEQFF	TGTGCCAGCAGCTTGGGCAGAAACTCCTACAATGAGCAGTTCTTC
.	TRBV5-1	TRBD2	TRBJ2-2	CASSLTSGVTNTGELFF	TGCGCCAGCAGCTTGACTAGCGGGGTCACGAACACCGGGGAGCTGTTTTTT
.	TRBV7-8	TRBD2	TRBJ2-7	CASSLDAGGQYEQYF	TGTGCCAGCAGCTTAGATGCGGGGGGGCAGTACGAGCAGTACTTC
.	TRBV5-1	.	TRBJ2-5	CASSLGGNQETQYF	TGCGCCAGCAGCTTGGGAGGAAACCAAGAGACCCAGTACTTC
.	TRBV19	TRBD1	TRBJ1-1	CASSPDRGYTEAFF	TGTGCCAGTAGTCCGGACAGGGGTTACACTGAAGCTTTCTTT
.	TRBV5-6	.	TRBJ1-1	CASRPAGQGLDTEAFF	TGTGCCAGCAGACCAGCCGGGCAGGGGTTGGACACTGAAGCTTTCTTT
.	TRBV14	.	TRBJ1-4	CASSQQTGIGEKLFF	TGTGCCAGCAGCCAACAAACAGGCATTGGGGAAAAACTGTTTTTT
.	TRBV27	.	TRBJ2-7	CASSPGRLSYEQYF	TGTGCCAGCAGCCCGGGGAGACTTTCCTACGAGCAGTACTTC
.	TRBV5-1	TRBD1	TRBJ1-1	CASSPSGGEAYAFF	TGCGCCAGCAGCCCATCAGGGGGCGAAGCATACGCTTTCTTT
once	TRBV4-3	TRBD1	TRBJ1-1	CASSQGTGGPNTEAFF	TGCGCCAGCAGCCAAGGGACAGGGGGCCCGAACACTGAAGCTTTCTTT
.	TRBV6-1	.	TRBJ1-1	CASREDPDTEAFF	TGTGCCAGCAGGGAGGACCCGGACACTGAAGCTTTCTTT
once	TRBV5-1	.	TRBJ2-4	CASSFDGGTKNIQYF	TGCGCCAGCAGCTTTGACGGGGGAACCAAAAACATTCAGTACTTC
.	TRBV29-1	TRBD2	TRBJ2-1	CSVPRTSGLYNEQFF	TGCAGCGTTCCGCGGACTAGCGGGCTCTACAATGAGCAGTTCTTC
.	TRBV6-4	.	TRBJ1-1	CASRPTRMSTEAFF	TGTGCCAGCAGACCTACCAGGATGAGCACTGAAGCTTTCTTT
few	TRBV7-6	.	TRBJ2-1	CASSLTGFYNEQFF	TGTGCCAGCAGCCTAACAGGTTTCTACAATGAGCAGTTCTTC
once	TRBV12-5	.	TRBJ2-3	CASGLGATDTQYF	TGTGCTAGTGGTTTAGGAGCAACAGATACGCAGTATTTT
few	TRBV4-2	.	TRBJ2-3	CASSQESFGGGTDTQYF	TGTGCCAGCAGCCAAGAAAGTTTTGGGGGCGGCACAGATACGCAGTATTTT
.	TRBV18	TRBD1	TRBJ1-4	CASSPPRGESEKLFF	TGTGCCAGCTCACCACCCAGGGGGGAAAGTGAAAAACTGTTTTTT
.	TRBV2	.	TRBJ1-5	CASSSDSNQPQHF	TGTGCCAGCAGCTCAGATAGCAATCAGCCCCAGCATTTT
.	TRBV29-1	TRBD1	TRBJ1-1	CSVALTGGGEAFF	TGCAGCGTTGCCCTTACAGGGGGGGGTGAAGCTTTCTTT
.	TRBV25-1	TRBD1	TRBJ1-4	CASSLGQGRIHEKLFF	TGTGCCAGCAGTCTGGGACAGGGGAGGATTCATGAAAAACTGTTTTTT
.	TRBV5-1	.	TRBJ1-5	CASSPGNSNQPQHF	TGCGCCAGCAGCCCGGGGAATAGCAATCAGCCCCAGCATTTT
.	TRBV2	.	TRBJ2-5	CASSPMGGGRETQYF	TGTGCCAGCAGTCCGATGGGGGGGGGCCGGGAGACCCAGTACTTC
.	TRBV5-4	TRBD2	TRBJ2-7	CASSLGLAASYEQYF	TGTGCCAGCAGCTTGGGGCTAGCGGCCTCCTACGAGCAGTACTTC
once	TRBV28	.	TRBJ1-2	CASSLISTRGAYGYTF	TGTGCCAGCAGCCTTATTTCGACCAGGGGAGCCTATGGCTACACCTTC
.	TRBV27	TRBD1	TRBJ1-2	CASSLSSGQGGGYTF	TGTGCCAGCAGTTTATCTTCGGGACAGGGAGGCGGCTACACCTTC
few	TRBV5-5	TRBD1	TRBJ1-1	CASSLMGQGTPFEAFF	TGTGCCAGCAGCCTCATGGGACAGGGGACCCCCTTTGAAGCTTTCTTT